Below, 28 T cell receptor beta chains from the same sample are listed, as sequenced in a study of identical twins. TCRdb called the 5' RACE reads again in MiXCR, with one record for every CDR3 protein. The sample holds some 710,000 distinct CDR3 sequences; over 5% are singletons and the top ten take around 2%. Sequencing used naive T cells sorted from blood. These receptors were obtained from a man between 18 and 29 years old in good health.

This clonotype was seen at least ten times. The rearrangement joins TRBV20-1 to TRBJ1-4; 7 positions agree with TRBD1. This CDR3 contains 15 residues. Germline V gives CDR1 DFQATT, CDR2 SNEGSKA (reference sequence). Trimming cost V 6 bases and J 5 bases; bases outside gene matches: 12. This chain's CDR3 is CSAVPGQGGNEKLFF. CDR3 DNA: TGCAGTGCCGTCCCTGGGCAGGGGGGAAATGAAAAACTGTTTTTT.

This clonotype was counted at least ten times. The junction departs from germline at one end; a sequencing error may be responsible. The chain carries TRBV5-1 and TRBJ2-1; the D gene could be TRBD1 or TRBD2 (6 bases each). The CDR3 is 15 residues long. CDR1 is SGHRS and CDR2 is YFSETQ in the germline V gene. CDR3 protein: CASSLEGVAGFGRLF. CDR3 DNA sequence: TGCGCCAGCAGCTTGGAGGGGGTTGCGGGATTCGGACGGCTCTTC.

This clonotype was counted ten times or more. The rearrangement links TRBV11-2 to TRBJ1-6; D perhaps matches TRBD1 (6 bases). This CDR3 spans 15 amino acids. The ends were cut back, 5 bases at V and 9 bases at J, with 17 bases in the middle. Germline lookup yields CDR1 SGHAT and CDR2 FQNNGV. The CDR3 region has the DNA TGTGCCAGCAGCCCCCTAGACAGGTTCTCTTCACCCCTCCACTTT. This encodes CASSPLDRFSSPLHF.

This clonotype appeared many times. The genes are TRBV6-2 or TRBV6-3 and TRBJ1-1; D call uncertain. Germline V gene lookup returns CDR1 MNHEY and CDR2 SVGEGT. The CDR3 totals 12 residues. The V gene lost 2 bases and the J gene lost 11 bases, with 12 bases spanning the gap. CDR3 bases: TGTGCCAGCAGTTACATGTTAAGTACGGCTTTCTTT. Amino acids: CASSYMLSTAFF.

This clonotype occurred many times. The gene calls are TRBV27 and TRBJ2-7; TRBD2 matches at 7 bases. The CDR3 runs 19 residues. The germline CDR1 and CDR2 sequences are MNHEY and SMNVEV (reference sequence). V lost 6 bases and J lost 0; bases outside the gene matches: 20. The CDR3 here is CASRADRLGGRDLSYEQYF. DNA for the CDR3: TGTGCCAGCAGGGCCGATCGTTTAGGTGGGAGGGACCTCTCCTACGAGCAGTACTTC.

This clonotype appeared many times. The chain employs TRBV29-1 and TRBJ2-1, with D tentatively TRBD2 (5 bases). Trimming removed 3 bases at V and 4 bases at J, with 13 bases between. The CDR3 spans 14 residues. Germline V gene sequence: CDR1 SQVTM, CDR2 ANQGSEA. The CDR3 is CSVDGSWTYNEQFF. CDR3 nucleotides: TGCAGCGTTGATGGCTCCTGGACTTACAATGAGCAGTTCTTC.

In its sample, this clonotype was seen many times. The chain has TRBV6-2 or TRBV6-3 and TRBJ2-1; the D is unclear. Germline CDR1 and CDR2: MNHEY and SVGEGT. The CDR3 consists of 17 residues. V gave up 6 bases and J gave up 8 bases, with 26 bases separating them. The CDR3 loop is CASRRLSVQSLGDEQFF. CDR3 coding DNA: TGTGCCAGCAGACGGCTAAGCGTCCAATCCCTGGGTGATGAGCAGTTCTTC.

This clonotype was counted only a few times. This chain links TRBV30 with TRBJ1-1; D call uncertain. This CDR3 has 11 residues. V was cut by 4 bases and J by 11 bases, with 14 bases left in between. Germline V lookup: CDR1 GTSNPN, CDR2 SVGIG (reference sequence). The CDR3 coding sequence is TGTGCCTGGAAGTCTGGTTGGGTGGCTTTCTTT. Residues: CAWKSGWVAFF.

This clonotype was found a few times. This CDR3 is CASSFPGKETQYF. CDR3 bases: TGTGCCAGCAGCTTCCCAGGGAAGGAGACCCAGTACTTC. The chain carries TRBV7-9 and TRBJ2-5; TRBD1 might be the D (5 bases). Germline-derived CDR1 and CDR2 are SEHNR and FQNEAQ (reference sequence). V was clipped by 3 bases and J by 5 bases, with 10 bases between them. The CDR3 has 13 residues.

The table lists this clonotype with many counts. The J gene is TRBJ2-1, the V gene TRBV12-3 or TRBV12-4, with D possibly TRBD2 on 5 matching bases. Trimming removed 6 bases at V and 7 bases at J, with 13 bases between. The CDR3 is 13 residues long. CDR3 DNA sequence: TGTGCCAGCAGGGGAGCGTATCCTAATGAGCAGTTCTTC. Translating it yields CASRGAYPNEQFF.

This clonotype has ten or more counts. This chain links TRBV7-2 with TRBJ2-7; 11 bases fit TRBD2. Trimming removed 4 bases from V and 7 bases from J; junction bases left unmatched: 3. The CDR3 is 13 amino acids. CDR1 is SGHTA and CDR2 is FQGNSA in the germline V gene. CDR3 protein: CASSSGTSGEQYV. As DNA, the CDR3 is TGTGCCAGCAGCTCCGGGACTAGCGGAGAGCAGTACGTC.

The sample holds many counts of this clonotype. The chain links TRBV25-1 to TRBJ2-1, with TRBD2 matching over 10 bases. The ends lost 2 bases at V and 2 bases at J; junction bases unmatched: 12. The length of the CDR3 is 19 residues. Germline V gives CDR1 MGHDK, CDR2 SYGVNS. DNA for the CDR3: TGTGCCAGCAGTGAAAGGAATAGAGGGCTAGCGGGAGCCTACAATGAGCAGTTCTTC. Translated: CASSERNRGLAGAYNEQFF.

The CDR3 DNA follows: TGTGCCAGCAGTCTTGGGGAGGCCCCCACAGATACGCAGTATTTT. This gives the protein CASSLGEAPTDTQYF. The chain links TRBV27 to TRBJ2-3; maybe TRBD2 (6 bases). The V gene lost 5 bases and the J gene lost 2 bases, with 14 bases spanning the gap. CDR3 size: 15 residues. The germline CDR1 and CDR2 sequences are MNHEY and SMNVEV (reference sequence).

Many counts were recorded for this clonotype. The chain uses TRBV12-3 or TRBV12-4 and TRBJ2-7; D unclear. V shed 6 bases and J shed 1 base, with 13 bases lying between them. This CDR3 has 14 residues. The CDR3 loop reads CASSPIRLSYEQYV. CDR3 nucleotide sequence: TGTGCCAGCAGCCCAATCAGGCTTTCCTACGAGCAGTACGTC.

The chain uses TRBV7-6 and TRBJ2-6; D uncertain. Germline CDR1 is SGHVS and CDR2 is FNYEAQ. The CDR3 has 17 amino acids. Trimming removed 5 bases at V and 1 base at J, with 15 bases between. This chain's CDR3 is CASSPQVPLSGANVLTF. In nucleotides, the CDR3 is TGTGCCAGCAGCCCGCAGGTTCCCTTGTCTGGGGCCAACGTCCTGACTTTC.

This clonotype showed up many times. The chain is built from TRBV5-1 and TRBJ2-1; D ambiguous. V was shortened by 2 bases and J by 5 bases, with 2 bases between the two germline ends. Germline V lookup: CDR1 SGHRS, CDR2 YFSETQ. The CDR3 sequence is 11 residues long. The CDR3 protein is CASSFHNEQFF. The CDR3 nucleotides read TGCGCCAGCAGCTTTCACAATGAGCAGTTCTTC.

The chain employs TRBV5-6 and TRBJ2-5; 11 nucleotides line up with TRBD1. J lost 1 base, V lost 6 bases, and 11 bases had no gene match. This CDR3 has 17 residues. The V gene's germline CDR1 is SGHDT and CDR2 YYEEEE. Here the CDR3 reads CASTTYPGTGGQETQYF. The CDR3 DNA sequence: TGTGCCAGCACCACCTACCCCGGGACAGGGGGCCAAGAGACCCAGTACTTC.

The sample holds a few counts of this clonotype. The chain employs TRBV20-1 and TRBJ2-1; 11 bases align to TRBD1. CDR3 length: 14 amino acids. J was trimmed by 7 bases and V by 3 bases; bases with no gene match: 5. Per germline, CDR1 DFQATT and CDR2 SNEGSKA (reference sequence). The CDR3 is CSARGQGGGNEQFF. CDR3 DNA: TGCAGTGCTAGGGGACAGGGGGGCGGGAATGAGCAGTTCTTC.

Only a few counts were recorded for this clonotype. The V gene is TRBV7-2, the J gene TRBJ2-7; 13 nucleotides match TRBD2. This CDR3 is built from 14 residues. Trimming cost V 4 bases and J 7 bases; bases outside gene matches: 4. CDR1 SGHTA and CDR2 FQGNSA come from the germline V gene. The CDR3 region has the DNA TGTGCCAGCAGCTCCCGACTAGCGGGGGGAGAGCAGTACTTC. Protein: CASSSRLAGGEQYF. Filled out from reference TRBV7-2 and TRBJ2-7, the complete variable domain reads GAGVSQSPSNKVTEKGKDVELRCDPISGHTALYWYRQSLGQGLEFLIYFQGNSAPDKSGLPSDRFSAERTGGSVSTLTIQRTQQEDSAVYLCASSSRLAGGEQYFGPGTRLTVT.

Ten or more counts support this clonotype. The chain is built from TRBV12-3 or TRBV12-4 and TRBJ2-3; perhaps TRBD2 as D (7 bases). This CDR3 is 17 amino acids long. V lost 1 base to trimming and J lost 2 bases, with 16 bases between them. The CDR3 sequence: CASSLGGASGSTDTQYF. The CDR3 nucleotides are TGTGCCAGCAGTTTAGGGGGGGCTAGCGGATCCACAGATACGCAGTATTTT.

This clonotype was detected a few times. This rearrangement joins TRBV6-5 to TRBJ1-2, with D perhaps matching TRBD1 (5 bases). The V and J ends lost 2 bases and 8 bases respectively, with 9 bases between them. Looked up from germline, CDR1 is MNHEY and CDR2 is SVGAGI. The CDR3 covers 12 residues. The CDR3 is CASSYRGGGYTF. In DNA form, the CDR3 reads TGTGCCAGCAGTTACAGGGGCGGAGGCTACACCTTC.

This clonotype was counted at least ten times. This chain links TRBV5-5 with TRBJ2-7; D ambiguous. V shed 6 bases and J shed 0 bases, with 7 bases lying between them. The CDR3 has 12 amino acids. Germline CDR1 is SGHKS and CDR2 is YYEKEE (reference sequence). In DNA, the CDR3 is TGTGCCAGCACCGAGAGCTCCTACGAGCAGTACGTC. Protein sequence: CASTESSYEQYV.

This chain joins TRBV5-1 and TRBJ2-3; 9 bases are a match to TRBD2. After removal of 0 bases from V and 2 bases from J, the junction contained 4 bases not matched to a gene. Germline lookup yields CDR1 SGHRS and CDR2 YFSETQ. The CDR3 loop spans 16 amino acids. The CDR3 coding sequence is TGCGCCAGCAGCTTGGGACTAGCGGATTTCACAGATACGCAGTATTTT. Protein sequence: CASSLGLADFTDTQYF.

This clonotype has more than one count but fewer than ten. The V and J genes are TRBV6-5 and TRBJ2-5; D is undetermined. Germline V gene data show CDR1 as MNHEY and CDR2 as SVGAGI. V dropped 0 bases and J dropped 10 bases, with 21 bases sitting between them. This CDR3 comprises 16 residues. CDR3 bases: TGTGCCAGCAGTTACTCGAAGTCAGGTGGATTCATTGGCCAGTACTTC. Protein product: CASSYSKSGGFIGQYF.

This chain connects TRBV21-1 to TRBJ2-5; TRBD2 reflects the table's D call only, with no check against the DNA. TRBV21-1 is flagged as a pseudogene. This CDR3 has 14 amino acids. The CDR3 here is CASSKETSRETQYF. CDR3 DNA: TGTGCCAGCAGCAAAGAGACTAGCCGTGAGACCCAGTACTTC.

This clonotype was observed many times. The chain links TRBV27 to TRBJ1-2; D possibly corresponds to TRBD1 (5 bases). V lost 3 bases, J lost 5 bases, and 7 bases lay in between. From germline, CDR1 is MNHEY and CDR2 SMNVEV (reference sequence). This CDR3 is 12 amino acids long. CDR3 bases: TGTGCCAGCAGTTTTTGGGGGTATGGCTACACCTTC. Translation: CASSFWGYGYTF.

This clonotype was recorded at least ten times. The gene calls are TRBV20-1 and TRBJ2-3; 9 positions match TRBD2. Germline CDR1 reads DFQATT; CDR2 reads SNEGSKA (reference sequence). CDR3 length equals 15 residues. J was trimmed by 4 bases and V by 1 base; bases with no gene match: 6. CDR3 DNA sequence: TGCAGTGCTAGAGTGTTCAGCGGGAGGCCAGATACGCAGTATTTT. Translating gives CSARVFSGRPDTQYF.

J is TRBJ2-3 and V is TRBV24-1; 10 positions agree with TRBD2. The V segment lost 4 bases and the J segment 1 base; nucleotides outside the gene matches: 4. The V gene's germline CDR1 is KGHDR and CDR2 SFDVKD. CDR3 length equals 16 residues. The chain's CDR3 is CATSEPSGRGTDTQYF. The DNA of the CDR3 is TGTGCCACCAGTGAGCCCAGCGGGAGGGGCACAGATACGCAGTATTTT.